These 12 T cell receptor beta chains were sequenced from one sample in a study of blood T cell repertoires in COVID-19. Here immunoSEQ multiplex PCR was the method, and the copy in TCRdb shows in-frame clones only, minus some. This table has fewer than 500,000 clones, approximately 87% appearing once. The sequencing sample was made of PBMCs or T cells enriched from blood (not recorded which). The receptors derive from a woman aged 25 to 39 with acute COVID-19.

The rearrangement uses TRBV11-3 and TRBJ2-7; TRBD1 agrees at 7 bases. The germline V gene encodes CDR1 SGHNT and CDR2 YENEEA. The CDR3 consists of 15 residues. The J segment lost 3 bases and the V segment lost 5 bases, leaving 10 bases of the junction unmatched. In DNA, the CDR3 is TGTGCCAGCAGCCCGAGCACGGGACAGAACTACGAGCAGTACTTC. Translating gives CASSPSTGQNYEQYF.

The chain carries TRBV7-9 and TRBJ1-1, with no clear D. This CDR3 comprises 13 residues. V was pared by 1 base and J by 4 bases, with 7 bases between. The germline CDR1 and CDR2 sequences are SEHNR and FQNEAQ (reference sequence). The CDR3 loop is CASSLGPVTEAFF. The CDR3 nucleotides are TGTGCCAGCAGCTTAGGCCCGGTCACTGAAGCTTTCTTT. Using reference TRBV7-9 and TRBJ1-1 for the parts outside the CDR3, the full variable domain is DTGVSQNPRHKITKRGQNVTFRCDPISEHNRLYWYRQTLGQGPEFLTYFQNEAQLEKSRLLSDRFSAERPKGSFSTLEIQRTEQGDSAMYLCASSLGPVTEAFFGQGTRLTVV.

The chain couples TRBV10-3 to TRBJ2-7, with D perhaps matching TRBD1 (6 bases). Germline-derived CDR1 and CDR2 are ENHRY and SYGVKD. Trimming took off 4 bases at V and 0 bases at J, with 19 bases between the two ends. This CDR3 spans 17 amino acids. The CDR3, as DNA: TGTGCCATCAGTGCCCTGGGTCAGACAGGCAACTCCTACGAGCAGTACTTC. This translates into CAISALGQTGNSYEQYF.

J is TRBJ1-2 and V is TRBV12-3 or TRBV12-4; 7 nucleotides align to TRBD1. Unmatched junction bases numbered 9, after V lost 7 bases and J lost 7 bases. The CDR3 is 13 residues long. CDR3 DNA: TGTGCCAGCACCCTGGGACAGCAGGCTGGCTACACCTTC. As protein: CASTLGQQAGYTF.

Here the CDR3 reads CASSLGLSGDTQYF. The CDR3 nucleotides read TGTGCCAGCAGCTTGGGTCTTTCGGGAGATACGCAGTATTTT. This chain uses TRBV5-4 with TRBJ2-3; D remains unclear. Germline CDR1 is SGHNT and CDR2 is YYREEE (reference sequence). The CDR3 covers 14 residues. The ends were cut back, 0 bases at V and 5 bases at J, with 10 bases in the middle.

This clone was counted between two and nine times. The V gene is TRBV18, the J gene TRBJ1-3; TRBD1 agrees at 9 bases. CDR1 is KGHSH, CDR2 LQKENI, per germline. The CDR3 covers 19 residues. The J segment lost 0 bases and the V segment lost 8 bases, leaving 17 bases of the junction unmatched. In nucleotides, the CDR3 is TGTGCCAGCCGAAAGGGGACAGGGAGCCAGATGAGCTCTGGAAACACCATATATTTT. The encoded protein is CASRKGTGSQMSSGNTIYF.

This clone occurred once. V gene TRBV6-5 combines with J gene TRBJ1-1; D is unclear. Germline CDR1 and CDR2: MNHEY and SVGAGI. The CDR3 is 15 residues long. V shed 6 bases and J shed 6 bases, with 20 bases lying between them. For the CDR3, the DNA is TGTGCCAGCAGATCGGACGGTTCCGGGAGGCCTGAAGCTTTCTTT. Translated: CASRSDGSGRPEAFF.

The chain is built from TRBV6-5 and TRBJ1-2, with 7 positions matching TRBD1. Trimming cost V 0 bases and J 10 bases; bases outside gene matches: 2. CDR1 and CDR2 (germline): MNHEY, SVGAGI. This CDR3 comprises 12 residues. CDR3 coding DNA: TGTGCCAGCAGTTACTCGACAGGGTCCTACACCTTC. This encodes CASSYSTGSYTF.

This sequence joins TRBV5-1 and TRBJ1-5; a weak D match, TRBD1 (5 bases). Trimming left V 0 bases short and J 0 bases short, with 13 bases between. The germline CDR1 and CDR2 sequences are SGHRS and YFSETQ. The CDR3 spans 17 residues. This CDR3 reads CASSLGLSTDSNQPQHF. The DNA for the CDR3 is TGCGCCAGCAGCTTGGGTTTATCGACAGATAGCAATCAGCCCCAGCATTTT.

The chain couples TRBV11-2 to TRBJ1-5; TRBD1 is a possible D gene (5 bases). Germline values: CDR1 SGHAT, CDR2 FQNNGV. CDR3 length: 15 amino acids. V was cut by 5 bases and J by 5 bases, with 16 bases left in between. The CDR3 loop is CASSPLGGVHQPQHF. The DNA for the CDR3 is TGTGCCAGCAGCCCCTTGGGAGGGGTCCATCAGCCCCAGCATTTT.

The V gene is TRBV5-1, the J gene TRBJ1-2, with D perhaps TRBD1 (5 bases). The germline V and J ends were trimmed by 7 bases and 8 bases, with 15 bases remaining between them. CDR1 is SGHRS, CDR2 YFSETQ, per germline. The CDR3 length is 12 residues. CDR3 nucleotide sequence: TGCGCCAGCGGAGGGGCCCTGCGGGGCTACACCTTC. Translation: CASGGALRGYTF.

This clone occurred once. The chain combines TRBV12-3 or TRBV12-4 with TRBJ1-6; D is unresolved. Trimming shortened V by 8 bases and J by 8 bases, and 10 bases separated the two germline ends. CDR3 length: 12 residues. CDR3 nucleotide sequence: TGTGCCAGCCGGTCGGGTTATTCACCCCTCCACTTT. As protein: CASRSGYSPLHF.